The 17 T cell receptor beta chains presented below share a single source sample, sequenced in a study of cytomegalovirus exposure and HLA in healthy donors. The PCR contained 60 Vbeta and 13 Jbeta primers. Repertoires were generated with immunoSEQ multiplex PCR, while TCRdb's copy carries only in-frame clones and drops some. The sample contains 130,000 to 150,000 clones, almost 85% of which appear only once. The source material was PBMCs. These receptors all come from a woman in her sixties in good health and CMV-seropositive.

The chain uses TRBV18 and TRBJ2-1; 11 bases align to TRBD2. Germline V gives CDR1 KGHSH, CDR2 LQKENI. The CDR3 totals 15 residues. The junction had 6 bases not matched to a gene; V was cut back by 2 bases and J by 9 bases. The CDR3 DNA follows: TGTGCCAGCTCACCAACTAGCGGGAGTGGAGGTGAGCAGTTCTTC. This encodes CASSPTSGSGGEQFF.

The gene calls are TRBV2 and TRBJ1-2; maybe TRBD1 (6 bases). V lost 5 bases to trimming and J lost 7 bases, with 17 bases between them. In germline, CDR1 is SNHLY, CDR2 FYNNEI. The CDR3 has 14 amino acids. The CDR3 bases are TGTGCCAGCAGTAAAAGTCCAGGGGAACCTGGCTACACCTTC. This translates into CASSKSPGEPGYTF.

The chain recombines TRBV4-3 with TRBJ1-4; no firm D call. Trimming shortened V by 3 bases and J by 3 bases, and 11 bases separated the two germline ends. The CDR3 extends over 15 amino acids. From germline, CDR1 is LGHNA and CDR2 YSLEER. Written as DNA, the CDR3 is TGCGCCAGCAGCCAGGCTCTACTACCTAATGAAAAACTGTTTTTT. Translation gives CASSQALLPNEKLFF.

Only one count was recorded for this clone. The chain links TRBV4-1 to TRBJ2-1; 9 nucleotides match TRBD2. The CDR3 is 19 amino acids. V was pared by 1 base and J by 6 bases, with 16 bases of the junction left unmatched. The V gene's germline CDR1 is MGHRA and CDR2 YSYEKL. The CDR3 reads CASSQGVGLASLRSNEQFF. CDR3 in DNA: TGCGCCAGCAGCCAAGGGGTCGGACTAGCGAGCCTTCGGAGCAATGAGCAGTTCTTC.

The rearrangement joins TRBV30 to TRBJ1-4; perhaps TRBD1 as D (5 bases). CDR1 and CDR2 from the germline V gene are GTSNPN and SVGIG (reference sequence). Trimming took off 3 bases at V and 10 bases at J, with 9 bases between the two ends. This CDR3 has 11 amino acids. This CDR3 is CAWSGGGKLFF. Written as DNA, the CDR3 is TGTGCCTGGAGCGGGGGTGGAAAACTGTTTTTT. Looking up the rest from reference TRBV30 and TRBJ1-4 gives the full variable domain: SQTIHQWPATLVQPVGSPLSLECTVEGTSNPNLYWYRQAAGRGLQLLFYSVGIGQISSEVPQNLSASRPQDRQFILSSKKLLLSDSGFYLCAWSGGGKLFFGSGTQLSVL.

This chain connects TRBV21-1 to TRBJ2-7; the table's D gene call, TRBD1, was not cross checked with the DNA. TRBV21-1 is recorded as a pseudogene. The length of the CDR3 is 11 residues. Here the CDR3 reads CASRTAYEQYF. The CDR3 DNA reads TGTGCCAGCAGGACAGCCTACGAGCAGTACTTC.

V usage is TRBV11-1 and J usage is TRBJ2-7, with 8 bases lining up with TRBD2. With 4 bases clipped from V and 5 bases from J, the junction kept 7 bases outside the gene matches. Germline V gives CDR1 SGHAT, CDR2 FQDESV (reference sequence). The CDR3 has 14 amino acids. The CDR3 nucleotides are TGTGCCAGCAGCTCGCGGGGGGTCGGTAACGAGCAGTACTTC. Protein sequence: CASSSRGVGNEQYF. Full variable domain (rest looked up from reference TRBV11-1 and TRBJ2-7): EAEVAQSPRYKITEKSQAVAFWCDPISGHATLYWYRQILGQGPELLVQFQDESVVDDSQLPKDRFSAERLKGVDSTLKIQPAELGDSAMYLCASSSRGVGNEQYFGPGTRLTVT.

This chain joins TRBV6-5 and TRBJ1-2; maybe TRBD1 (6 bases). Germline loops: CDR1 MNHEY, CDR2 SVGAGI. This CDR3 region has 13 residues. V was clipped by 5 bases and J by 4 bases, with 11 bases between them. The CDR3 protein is CASSTGQFYGYTF. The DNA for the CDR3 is TGTGCCAGCAGTACTGGACAGTTCTATGGCTACACCTTC.

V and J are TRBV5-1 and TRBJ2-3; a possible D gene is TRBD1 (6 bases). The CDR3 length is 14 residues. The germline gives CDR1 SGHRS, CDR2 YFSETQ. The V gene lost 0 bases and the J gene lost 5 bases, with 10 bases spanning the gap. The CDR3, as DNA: TGCGCCAGCAGCTTGGGTCAGGGGAAAGATACGCAGTATTTT. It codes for CASSLGQGKDTQYF.

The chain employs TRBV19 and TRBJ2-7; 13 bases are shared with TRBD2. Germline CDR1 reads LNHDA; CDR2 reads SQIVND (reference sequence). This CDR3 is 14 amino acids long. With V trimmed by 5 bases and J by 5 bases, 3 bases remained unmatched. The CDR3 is CASSLGLAGDEQYF. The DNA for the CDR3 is TGTGCCAGTAGTCTCGGACTAGCGGGAGACGAGCAGTACTTC.

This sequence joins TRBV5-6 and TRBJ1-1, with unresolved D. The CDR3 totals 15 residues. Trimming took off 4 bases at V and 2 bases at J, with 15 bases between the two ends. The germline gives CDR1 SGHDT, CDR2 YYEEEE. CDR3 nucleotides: TGTGCCAGCAGCGTGTTGGGCAGACCCAACACTGAAGCTTTCTTT. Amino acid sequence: CASSVLGRPNTEAFF.

The CDR3 here is CASSVTSGSSNEQFF. In DNA form, the CDR3 reads TGTGCCAGCAGCGTAACTAGCGGTTCAAGCAATGAGCAGTTCTTC. V and J are TRBV9 and TRBJ2-1, with 8 bases matching TRBD2. This CDR3 spans 15 amino acids. The ends lost 1 base at V and 6 bases at J; junction bases unmatched: 6. Germline V gene sequence: CDR1 SGDLS, CDR2 YYNGEE.

In DNA, the CDR3 is TGTGCCAGCAGCTTAGTTGACACCCGGGGCACCGGGGAGCTGTTTTTT. This encodes CASSLVDTRGTGELFF. The rearrangement links TRBV7-2 to TRBJ2-2, with D perhaps TRBD2 (5 bases). V was pared by 1 base and J by 4 bases, with 13 bases between. Germline values: CDR1 SGHTA, CDR2 FQGNSA. This CDR3 comprises 16 residues.

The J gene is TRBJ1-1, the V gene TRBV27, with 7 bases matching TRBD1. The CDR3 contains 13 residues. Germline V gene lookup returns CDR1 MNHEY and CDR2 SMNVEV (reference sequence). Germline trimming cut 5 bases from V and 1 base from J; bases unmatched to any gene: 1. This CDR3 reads CASSRTGNTEAFF. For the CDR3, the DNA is TGTGCCAGCAGTCGGACAGGGAACACTGAAGCTTTCTTT.

The CDR3 sequence: CASSQYDQPQHF. CDR3 DNA: TGTGCCAGCAGTCAGTACGATCAGCCCCAGCATTTT. The rearrangement joins TRBV28 to TRBJ1-5; D not certain. This CDR3 contains 12 residues. Germline loops: CDR1 MDHEN, CDR2 SYDVKM. The V and J ends lost 5 bases and 5 bases respectively, with 7 bases between them.

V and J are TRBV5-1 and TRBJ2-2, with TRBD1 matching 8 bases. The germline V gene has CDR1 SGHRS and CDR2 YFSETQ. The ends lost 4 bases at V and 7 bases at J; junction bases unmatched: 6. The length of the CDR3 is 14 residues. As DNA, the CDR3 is TGCGCCAGCAGCCGGACAGGGAGAGTCGGGGAGCTGTTTTTT. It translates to CASSRTGRVGELFF.

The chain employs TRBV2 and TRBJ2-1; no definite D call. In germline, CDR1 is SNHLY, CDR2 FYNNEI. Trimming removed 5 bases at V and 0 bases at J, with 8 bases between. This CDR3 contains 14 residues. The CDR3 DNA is TGTGCCAGCAGTCCCCTGAGCTCCTACAATGAGCAGTTCTTC. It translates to CASSPLSSYNEQFF.